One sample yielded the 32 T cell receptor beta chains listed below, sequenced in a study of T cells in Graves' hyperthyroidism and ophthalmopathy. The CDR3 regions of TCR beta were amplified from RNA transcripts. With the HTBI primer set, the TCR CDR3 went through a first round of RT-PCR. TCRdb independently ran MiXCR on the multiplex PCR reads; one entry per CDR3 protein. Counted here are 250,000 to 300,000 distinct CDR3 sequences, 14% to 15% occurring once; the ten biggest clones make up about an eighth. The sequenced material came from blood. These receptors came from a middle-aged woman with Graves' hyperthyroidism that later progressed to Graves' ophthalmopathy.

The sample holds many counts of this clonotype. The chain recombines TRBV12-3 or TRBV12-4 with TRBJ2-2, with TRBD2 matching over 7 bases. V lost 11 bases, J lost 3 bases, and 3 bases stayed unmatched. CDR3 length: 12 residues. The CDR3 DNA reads TGTGCCGTTCGGGGGGACACCGGGGAGCTGTTTTTT. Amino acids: CAVRGDTGELFF.

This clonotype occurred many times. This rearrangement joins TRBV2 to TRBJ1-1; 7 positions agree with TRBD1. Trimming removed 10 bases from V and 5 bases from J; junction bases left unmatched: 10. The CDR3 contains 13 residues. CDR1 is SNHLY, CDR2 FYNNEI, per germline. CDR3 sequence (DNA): TGTGCCACCTCCCCCCGGACAGGTACTGAAGCTTTCTTT. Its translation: CATSPRTGTEAFF.

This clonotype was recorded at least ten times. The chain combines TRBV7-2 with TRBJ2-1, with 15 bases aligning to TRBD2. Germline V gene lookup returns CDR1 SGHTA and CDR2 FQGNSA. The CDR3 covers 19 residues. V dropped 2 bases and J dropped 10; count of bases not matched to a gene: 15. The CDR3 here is CASSLFGGTSGGQVGEQFF. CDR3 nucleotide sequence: TGTGCCAGCAGCTTATTCGGTGGGACTAGCGGGGGGCAGGTCGGAGAGCAGTTCTTC.

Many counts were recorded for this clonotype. CDR3 nucleotide sequence: TGTGCCAGCAGTCCTACTAGCGCCACGCCTTACAATGAGCAGTTCTTC. It translates to CASSPTSATPYNEQFF. V is TRBV2 and J is TRBJ2-1, with 7 bases lining up with TRBD2. This CDR3 contains 16 residues. V shed 5 bases and J 4 bases; nucleotides not matched to a gene: 11. CDR1 and CDR2 from the germline V gene are SNHLY and FYNNEI.

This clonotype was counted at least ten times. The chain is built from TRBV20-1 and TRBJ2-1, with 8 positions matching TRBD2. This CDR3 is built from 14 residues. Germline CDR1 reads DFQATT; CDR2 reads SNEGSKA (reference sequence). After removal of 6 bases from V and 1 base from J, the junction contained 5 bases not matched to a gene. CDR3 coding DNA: TGCAGTGCCGGGGGGGCGCAATCCTACAATGAGCAGTTCTTC. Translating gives CSAGGAQSYNEQFF.

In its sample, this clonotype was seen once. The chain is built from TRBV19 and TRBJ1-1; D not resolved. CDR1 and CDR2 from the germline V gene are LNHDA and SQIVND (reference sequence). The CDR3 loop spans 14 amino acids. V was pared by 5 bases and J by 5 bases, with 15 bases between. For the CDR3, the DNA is TGTGCCAGTAGTTTCCTCGCGGTTGGAACTGAAGCTTTCTTT. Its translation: CASSFLAVGTEAFF.

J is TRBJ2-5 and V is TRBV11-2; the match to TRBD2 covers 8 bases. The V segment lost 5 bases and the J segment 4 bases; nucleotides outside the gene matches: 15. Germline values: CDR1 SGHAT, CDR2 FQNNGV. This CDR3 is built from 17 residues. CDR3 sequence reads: CASSLPPGGRTLETQYF. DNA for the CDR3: TGTGCCAGCAGCCTACCCCCCGGCGGGAGGACGCTAGAGACCCAGTACTTC.

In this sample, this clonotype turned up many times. CDR3 bases: TGCGCCAGCAGCTCGGGAATATCGAACGGATTCTACGAGCAGTACTTC. The encoded protein is CASSSGISNGFYEQYF. This chain uses TRBV5-1 with TRBJ2-7; D perhaps matches TRBD2 (5 bases). Germline CDR1 is SGHRS and CDR2 is YFSETQ. Trimming shortened V by 3 bases and J by 3 bases, and 19 bases separated the two germline ends. The CDR3 length is 16 residues. Using reference TRBV5-1 and TRBJ2-7 for the parts outside the CDR3, the full variable domain is KAGVTQTPRYLIKTRGQQVTLSCSPISGHRSVSWYQQTPGQGLQFLFEYFSETQRNKGNFPGRFSGRQFSNSRSEMNVSTLELGDSALYLCASSSGISNGFYEQYFGPGTRLTVT.

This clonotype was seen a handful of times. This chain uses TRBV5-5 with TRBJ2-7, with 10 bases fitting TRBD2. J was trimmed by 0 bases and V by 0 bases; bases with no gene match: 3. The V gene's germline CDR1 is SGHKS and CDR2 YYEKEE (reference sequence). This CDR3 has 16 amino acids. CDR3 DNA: TGTGCCAGCAGCTTGGCAGCGGGAGGGGGCTCCTACGAGCAGTACTTC. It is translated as CASSLAAGGGSYEQYF.

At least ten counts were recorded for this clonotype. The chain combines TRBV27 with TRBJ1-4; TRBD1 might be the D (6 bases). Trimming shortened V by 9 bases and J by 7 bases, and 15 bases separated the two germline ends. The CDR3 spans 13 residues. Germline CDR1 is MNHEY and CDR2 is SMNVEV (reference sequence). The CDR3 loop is CARRFRGAEKLFF. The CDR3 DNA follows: TGTGCCAGAAGGTTCAGGGGTGCTGAAAAACTGTTTTTT.

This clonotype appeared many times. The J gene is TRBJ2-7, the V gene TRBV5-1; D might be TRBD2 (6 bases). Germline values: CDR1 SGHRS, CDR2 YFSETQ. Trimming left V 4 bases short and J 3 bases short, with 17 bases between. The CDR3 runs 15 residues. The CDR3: CASSPGGTYLYEQYF. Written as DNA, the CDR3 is TGCGCCAGCAGCCCCGGCGGGACTTACCTCTACGAGCAGTACTTC.

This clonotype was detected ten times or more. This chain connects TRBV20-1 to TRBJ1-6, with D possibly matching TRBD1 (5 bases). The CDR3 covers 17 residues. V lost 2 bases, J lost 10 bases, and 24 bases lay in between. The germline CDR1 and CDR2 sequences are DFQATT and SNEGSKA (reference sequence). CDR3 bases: TGCAGTGCTAGACTCAAATACAAGGGACCTAGAGGGTCACCCCTCCACTTT. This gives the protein CSARLKYKGPRGSPLHF.

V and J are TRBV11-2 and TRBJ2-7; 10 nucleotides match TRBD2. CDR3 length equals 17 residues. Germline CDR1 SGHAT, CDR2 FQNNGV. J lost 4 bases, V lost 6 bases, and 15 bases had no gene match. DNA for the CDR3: TGTGCCAGCAGTCGCGCTAGCGGGAGATCTGTGTGGTACGAGCAGTACTTC. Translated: CASSRASGRSVWYEQYF.

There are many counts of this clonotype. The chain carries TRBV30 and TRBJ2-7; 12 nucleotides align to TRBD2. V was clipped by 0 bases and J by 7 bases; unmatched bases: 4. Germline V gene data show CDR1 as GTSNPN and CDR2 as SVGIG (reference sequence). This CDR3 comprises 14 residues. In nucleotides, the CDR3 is TGTGCCTGGAGTGTGTCTAGCGGGAGGGGTGAGCAGTACTTC. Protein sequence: CAWSVSSGRGEQYF.

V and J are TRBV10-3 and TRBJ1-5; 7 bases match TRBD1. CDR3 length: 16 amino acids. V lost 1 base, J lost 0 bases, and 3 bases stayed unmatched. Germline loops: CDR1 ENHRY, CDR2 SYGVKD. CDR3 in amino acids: CAISELGTDSNQPQHF. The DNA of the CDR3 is TGTGCCATCAGTGAGTTGGGGACAGATAGCAATCAGCCCCAGCATTTT.

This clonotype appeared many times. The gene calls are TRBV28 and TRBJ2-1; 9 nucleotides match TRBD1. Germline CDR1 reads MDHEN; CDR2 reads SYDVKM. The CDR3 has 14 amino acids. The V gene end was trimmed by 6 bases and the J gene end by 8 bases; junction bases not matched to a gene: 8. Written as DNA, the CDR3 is TGTGCCAGCAGACAACCGACAGGGGGACATGAGCAGTTCTTC. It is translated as CASRQPTGGHEQFF.

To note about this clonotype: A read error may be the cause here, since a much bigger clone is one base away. This CDR3 is CASIPLGTSGGTQYF. The DNA for the CDR3 is TGCGCCAGCATCCCCCTTGGGACTAGCGGGGGAACCCAGTACTTC. The chain couples TRBV4-1 to TRBJ2-5; 14 nucleotides align to TRBD2. V shed 7 bases, J shed 8 bases, and the junction held 9 bases outside the gene matches. From germline, CDR1 is MGHRA and CDR2 YSYEKL. The CDR3 extends over 15 amino acids.

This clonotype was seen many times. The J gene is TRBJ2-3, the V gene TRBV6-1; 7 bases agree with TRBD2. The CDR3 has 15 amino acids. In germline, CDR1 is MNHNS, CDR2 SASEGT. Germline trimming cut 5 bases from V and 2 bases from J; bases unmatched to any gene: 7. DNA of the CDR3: TGTGCCAGCAGTAGGGGAGGGACCCTCACAGATACGCAGTATTTT. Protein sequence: CASSRGGTLTDTQYF.

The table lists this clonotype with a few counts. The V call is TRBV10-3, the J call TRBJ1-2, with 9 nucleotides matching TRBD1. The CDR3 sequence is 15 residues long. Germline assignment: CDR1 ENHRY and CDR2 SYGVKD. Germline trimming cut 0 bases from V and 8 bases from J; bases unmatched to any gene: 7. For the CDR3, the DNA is TGTGCCATCAGTGAGTCTCCACAGGGGGCGCGAGGCTACACCTTC. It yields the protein CAISESPQGARGYTF.

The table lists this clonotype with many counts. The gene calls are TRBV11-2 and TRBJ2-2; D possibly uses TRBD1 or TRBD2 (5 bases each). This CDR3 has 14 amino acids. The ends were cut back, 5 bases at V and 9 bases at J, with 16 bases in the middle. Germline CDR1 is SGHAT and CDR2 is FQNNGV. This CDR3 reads CASSRGRAPRELFF. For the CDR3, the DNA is TGTGCCAGCAGCCGGGGCCGGGCCCCCCGGGAGCTGTTTTTT.

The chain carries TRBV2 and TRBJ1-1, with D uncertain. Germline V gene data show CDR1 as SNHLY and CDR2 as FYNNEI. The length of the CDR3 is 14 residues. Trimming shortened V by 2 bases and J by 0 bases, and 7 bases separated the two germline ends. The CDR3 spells CASSEWGLNTEAFF. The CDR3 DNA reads TGTGCCAGCAGTGAATGGGGATTGAACACTGAAGCTTTCTTT.

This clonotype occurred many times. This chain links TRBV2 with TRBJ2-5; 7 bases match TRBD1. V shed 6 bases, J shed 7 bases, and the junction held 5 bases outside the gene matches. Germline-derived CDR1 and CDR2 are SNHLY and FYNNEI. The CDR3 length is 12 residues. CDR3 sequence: CASSGTARTQYF. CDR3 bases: TGTGCCAGCAGCGGGACAGCTCGGACCCAGTACTTC.

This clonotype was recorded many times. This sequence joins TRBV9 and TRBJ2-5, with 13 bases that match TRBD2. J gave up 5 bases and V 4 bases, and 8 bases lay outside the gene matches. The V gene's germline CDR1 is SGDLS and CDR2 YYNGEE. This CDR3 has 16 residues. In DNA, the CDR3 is TGTGCCAGCAGCTCAACCGGGACTAGCGGGATGGAGACCCAGTACTTC. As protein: CASSSTGTSGMETQYF.

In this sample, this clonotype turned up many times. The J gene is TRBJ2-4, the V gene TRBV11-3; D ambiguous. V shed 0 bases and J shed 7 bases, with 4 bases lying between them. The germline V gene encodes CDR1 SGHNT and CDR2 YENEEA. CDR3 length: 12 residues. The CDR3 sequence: CASSLDGNIQYF. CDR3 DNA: TGTGCCAGCAGCTTAGATGGGAACATTCAGTACTTC.

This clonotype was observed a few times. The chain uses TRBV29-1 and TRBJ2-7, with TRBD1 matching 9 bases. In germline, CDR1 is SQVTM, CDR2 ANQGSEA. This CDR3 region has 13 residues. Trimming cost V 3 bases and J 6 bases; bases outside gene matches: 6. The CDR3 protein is CSVDGTGKREQYF. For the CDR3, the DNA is TGCAGCGTTGATGGGACAGGGAAACGCGAGCAGTACTTC.

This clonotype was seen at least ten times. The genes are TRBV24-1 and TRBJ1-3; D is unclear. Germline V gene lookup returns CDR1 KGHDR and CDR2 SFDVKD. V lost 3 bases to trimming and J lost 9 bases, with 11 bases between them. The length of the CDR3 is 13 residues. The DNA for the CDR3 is TGTGCCACCAGTGATCCCGCGAGGGCCACCATATATTTT. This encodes CATSDPARATIYF.

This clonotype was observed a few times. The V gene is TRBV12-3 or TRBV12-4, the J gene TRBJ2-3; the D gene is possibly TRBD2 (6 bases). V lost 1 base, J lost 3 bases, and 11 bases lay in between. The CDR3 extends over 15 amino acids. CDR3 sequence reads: CASSLVGGPTDTQYF. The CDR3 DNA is TGTGCCAGCAGTTTAGTCGGGGGACCTACAGATACGCAGTATTTT.

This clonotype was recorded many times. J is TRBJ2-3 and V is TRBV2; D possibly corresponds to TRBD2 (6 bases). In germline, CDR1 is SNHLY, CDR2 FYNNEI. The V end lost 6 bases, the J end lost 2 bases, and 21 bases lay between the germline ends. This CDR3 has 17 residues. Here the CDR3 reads CASSQTSSSAHTDTQYF. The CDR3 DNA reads TGTGCCAGCAGCCAGACTAGTAGCTCGGCACACACAGATACGCAGTATTTT. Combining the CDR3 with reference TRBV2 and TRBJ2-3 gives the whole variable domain EPEVTQTPSHQVTQMGQEVILRCVPISNHLYFYWYRQILGQKVEFLVSFYNNEISEKSEIFDDQFSVERPDGSNFTLKIRSTKLEDSAMYFCASSQTSSSAHTDTQYFGPGTRLTVL.

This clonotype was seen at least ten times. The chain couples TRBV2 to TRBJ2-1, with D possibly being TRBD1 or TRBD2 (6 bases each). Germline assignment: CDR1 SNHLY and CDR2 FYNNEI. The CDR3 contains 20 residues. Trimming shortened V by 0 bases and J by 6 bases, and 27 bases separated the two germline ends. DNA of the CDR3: TGTGCCAGCAGTGAAGCGCTTCGAGGGGGATCGGGACTGCTAATCAATGAGCAGTTCTTC. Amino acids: CASSEALRGGSGLLINEQFF.

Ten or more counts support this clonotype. The CDR3 loop reads CASSSGTTTTVSYEQYF. In DNA, the CDR3 is TGTGCCAGCAGCTCCGGGACTACCACAACAGTCTCCTACGAGCAGTACTTC. The chain couples TRBV5-5 to TRBJ2-7; 7 nucleotides line up with TRBD2. The CDR3 consists of 17 residues. J gave up 0 bases and V 3 bases, and 12 bases lay outside the gene matches. Germline CDR1 reads SGHKS; CDR2 reads YYEKEE (reference sequence).

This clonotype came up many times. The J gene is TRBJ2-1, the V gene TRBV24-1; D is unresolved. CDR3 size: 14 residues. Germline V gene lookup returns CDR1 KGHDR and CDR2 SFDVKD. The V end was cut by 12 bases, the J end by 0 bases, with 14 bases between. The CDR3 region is CAPSSHSSYNEQFF. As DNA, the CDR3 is TGTGCCCCAAGTAGTCATAGCTCCTACAATGAGCAGTTCTTC.

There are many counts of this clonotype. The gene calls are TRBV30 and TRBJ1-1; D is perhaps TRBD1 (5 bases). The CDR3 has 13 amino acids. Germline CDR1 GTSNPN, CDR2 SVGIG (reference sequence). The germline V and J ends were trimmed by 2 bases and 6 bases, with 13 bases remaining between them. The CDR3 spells CAWSRGTAPEAFF. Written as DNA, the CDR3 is TGTGCCTGGAGTCGTGGGACCGCCCCTGAAGCTTTCTTT.